Below are 6 T cell receptor beta chains sequenced from a single sample in a study of blood T cells in healthy people across ages. A J-beta primer mix and a sample-barcoded 5' primer were used in a second PCR of about 7 to 12 cycles. TCRdb reprocessed the 5' RACE reads via MiXCR and lists one record per CDR3 protein. The sample shows about 780,000 distinct CDR3 sequences, 25% to 30% of them seen only once. The sample was also linked to a second study, of T cells of mothers and their children.

Sequencing used blood. These receptors were obtained from a boy between 5 and 17 years old in good health.

This rearrangement joins TRBV3-1 to TRBJ2-3, with D uncertain. The CDR3 is made up of 15 amino acids. Trimming removed 0 bases from V and 5 bases from J, with 12 bases in between. Germline V gives CDR1 LGHDT, CDR2 YNNKEL (reference sequence). In DNA, the CDR3 is TGTGCCAGCAGCCAAGAGGTGCTCTCCCGAGATACGCAGTATTTT. As protein: CASSQEVLSRDTQYF.

In this sample, this clonotype turned up a few times. The chain employs TRBV18 and TRBJ1-5; TRBD1 might be the D (6 bases). Germline V CDR1 and CDR2: KGHSH, LQKENI. The CDR3 loop spans 16 amino acids. Trimming took off 3 bases at V and 1 base at J, with 13 bases between the two ends. The CDR3 protein is CASSPQGQSSNQPQHF. The CDR3 coding sequence is TGTGCCAGCTCACCCCAAGGACAGTCGAGCAATCAGCCCCAGCATTTT. Full variable domain (rest looked up from reference TRBV18 and TRBJ1-5): NAGVMQNPRHLVRRRGQEARLRCSPMKGHSHVYWYRQLPEEGLKFMVYLQKENIIDESGMPKERFSAEFPKEGPSILRIQQVVRGDSAAYFCASSPQGQSSNQPQHFGDGTRLSIL.

This clonotype was seen a few times. V usage is TRBV15 and J usage is TRBJ2-3, with TRBD2 identical over 8 bases. The CDR3 consists of 14 residues. The germline V gene encodes CDR1 LNHNV and CDR2 YYDKDF (reference sequence). The V segment lost 5 bases and the J segment 2 bases; nucleotides outside the gene matches: 3. The CDR3 sequence: CATSPGGPTDTQYF. Here the CDR3 DNA reads TGTGCCACCAGCCCGGGGGGGCCCACAGATACGCAGTATTTT. The whole variable domain, remainder taken from reference TRBV15 and TRBJ2-3, is DAMVIQNPRYQVTQFGKPVTLSCSQTLNHNVMYWYQQKSSQAPKLLFHYYDKDFNNEADTPDNFQSRRPNTSFCFLDIRSPGLGDTAMYLCATSPGGPTDTQYFGPGTRLTVL.

The gene calls are TRBV14 and TRBJ1-1; 9 bases are shared with TRBD1. J was trimmed by 6 bases and V by 1 base; bases with no gene match: 3. Germline loops: CDR1 SGHDN, CDR2 FVKESK. This CDR3 has 14 residues. The CDR3 DNA follows: TGTGCCAGCAGCCAAGTACAGGGGGCCTCTGAAGCTTTCTTT. It is translated as CASSQVQGASEAFF. The full variable domain, its missing parts supplied by reference TRBV14 and TRBJ1-1, is EAGVTQFPSHSVIEKGQTVTLRCDPISGHDNLYWYRRVMGKEIKFLLHFVKESKQDESGMPNNRFLAERTGGTYSTLKVQPAELEDSGVYFCASSQVQGASEAFFGQGTRLTVV.

This clonotype was observed a single time. This chain connects TRBV10-2 to TRBJ2-1, with 14 bases fitting TRBD2. V gave up 6 bases and J gave up 8 bases; unmatched junction bases: 9. The CDR3 has 16 amino acids. The germline V gene has CDR1 WSHSY and CDR2 SAAADI. In DNA, the CDR3 is TGCGCCAGCAGACCTCTACCGGGACTAGCGGGGGATGAGCAGTTCTTC. Protein product: CASRPLPGLAGDEQFF.

In DNA, the CDR3 is TGTGCCAGCAGCCAAGATAGCGGACAGGGGGCTTCCAACTATGGCTACACCTTC. This translates into CASSQDSGQGASNYGYTF. The V gene is TRBV3-1, the J gene TRBJ1-2; the match to TRBD1 covers 11 bases. Trimming removed 0 bases from V and 2 bases from J; junction bases left unmatched: 8. This CDR3 is built from 18 residues. The germline CDR1 and CDR2 sequences are LGHDT and YNNKEL (reference sequence). Full variable domain (remainder filled in from reference TRBV3-1 and TRBJ1-2): DTAVSQTPKYLVTQMGNDKSIKCEQNLGHDTMYWYKQDSKKFLKIMFSYNNKELIINETVPNRFSPKSPDKAHLNLHINSLELGDSAVYFCASSQDSGQGASNYGYTFGSGTRLTVV.